This T cell receptor beta chain was observed in a study of monozygotic twins with inflammatory bowel disease. Whole-study findings and limits: Telling apart the different T cell subtypes was not possible.

Germline V gene lookup returns CDR1 SNHLY and CDR2 FYNNEI. The CDR3 loop spans 14 amino acids. Each sample had eight separate cDNA synthesis reactions. UMIs containing a 6-nucleotide sample barcode were added via template switching. cDNA encoding TCRalpha and TCRbeta underwent two nested PCRs of roughly 16 and 10 cycles, each of which was followed by bead purification. TCRdb reanalyzed the 5' RACE reads, giving one entry per CDR3 protein sequence and no DNA. Its listing shows approximately 380,000 distinct CDR3 sequences. Comments on this clonotype: The antigen is unknown.

The TCR was taken from a human donor with ulcerative colitis or Crohn's disease, or a healthy co-twin of an affected twin (not recorded which). The rearrangement uses TRBV2 and TRBJ2-7. Sequenced input: blood. The CDR3 sequence: CASGKTGNSYEQYF.